These 2 T cell receptor beta chains share one sample of origin, sequenced in a study of cytomegalovirus exposure and HLA in healthy donors. Amplification used 60 Vbeta primers and 13 Jbeta primers. Method: immunoSEQ multiplex PCR; TCRdb's copy keeps in-frame clones and lacks some. The data contain some 120,000 clones, around 78% of them seen just once; the ten biggest clones take up 6.3%. The sample was PBMCs. The receptors were gathered from a middle-aged woman in good health and CMV-seronegative.

Turning to this clone: At one boundary the junction diverges from the germline segment, which might be a read error. The chain joins TRBV7-9 to TRBJ2-2, with 7 bases fitting TRBD2. The germline gives CDR1 SEHNR, CDR2 FQNEAQ (reference sequence). The CDR3 contains 13 residues. CDR3 loop: CSSSTGLGWELFF. CDR3 sequence (DNA): TGTTCCAGCAGCACCGGACTAGGGTGGGAGCTGTTTTTT.

This chain links TRBV7-9 with TRBJ1-5; D is uncertain. This CDR3 comprises 12 residues. CDR1 and CDR2 (germline): SEHNR, FQNEAQ (reference sequence). The V end lost 4 bases, the J end lost 6 bases, and 7 bases lay between the germline ends. The CDR3 loop reads CASSSGVQPQHF. In nucleotides, the CDR3 is TGTGCCAGCAGCTCCGGGGTTCAGCCCCAGCATTTT. The entire variable domain, with the rest obtained from reference TRBV7-9 and TRBJ1-5, is as follows: DTGVSQNPRHKITKRGQNVTFRCDPISEHNRLYWYRQTLGQGPEFLTYFQNEAQLEKSRLLSDRFSAERPKGSFSTLEIQRTEQGDSAMYLCASSSGVQPQHFGDGTRLSIL.